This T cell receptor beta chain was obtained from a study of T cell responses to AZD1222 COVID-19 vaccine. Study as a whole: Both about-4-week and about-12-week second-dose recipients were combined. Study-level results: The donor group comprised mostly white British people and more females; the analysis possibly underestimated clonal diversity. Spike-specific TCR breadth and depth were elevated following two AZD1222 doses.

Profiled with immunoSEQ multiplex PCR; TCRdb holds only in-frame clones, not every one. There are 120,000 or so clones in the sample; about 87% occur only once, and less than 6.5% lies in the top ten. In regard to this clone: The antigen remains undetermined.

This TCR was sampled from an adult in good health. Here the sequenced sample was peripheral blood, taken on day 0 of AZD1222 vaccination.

The CDR3 protein is CASSPYNQPQHF. The CDR3, as DNA: TGTGCCAGCAGCCCGTACAATCAGCCCCAGCATTTT. The V gene is TRBV7-9, the J gene TRBJ1-5; D is uncertain. The CDR3 covers 12 residues. From germline, CDR1 is SEHNR and CDR2 FQNEAQ (reference sequence). Trimming cost V 5 bases and J 3 bases, with 5 bases left between them.